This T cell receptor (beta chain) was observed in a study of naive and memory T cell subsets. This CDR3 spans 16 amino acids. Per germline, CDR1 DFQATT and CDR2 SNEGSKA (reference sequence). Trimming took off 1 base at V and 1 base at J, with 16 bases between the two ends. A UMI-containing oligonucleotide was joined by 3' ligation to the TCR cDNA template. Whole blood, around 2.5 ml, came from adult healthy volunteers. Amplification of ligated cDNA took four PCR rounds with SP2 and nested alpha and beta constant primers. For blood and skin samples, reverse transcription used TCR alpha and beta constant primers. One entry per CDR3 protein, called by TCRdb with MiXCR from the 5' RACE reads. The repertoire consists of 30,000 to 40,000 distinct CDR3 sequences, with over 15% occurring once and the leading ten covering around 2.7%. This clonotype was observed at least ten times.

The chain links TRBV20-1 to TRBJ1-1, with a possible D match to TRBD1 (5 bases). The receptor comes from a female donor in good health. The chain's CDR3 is CSARAFSGIGNTEAFF. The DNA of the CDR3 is TGCAGTGCTAGAGCTTTCTCAGGGATTGGGAACACTGAAGCTTTCTTT.